This T cell receptor beta chain was recovered during a study of OX40 agonist ivuxolimab in advanced cancers. Looking at the study overall: Ivuxolimab was a fully human IgG2 agonistic monoclonal antibody targeting the costimulatory receptor OX40 (CD134). Intravenous ivuxolimab was administered to patients every 2 weeks at six dose levels: 0.01, 0.1, 0.3, 1.5, 3 and 10 mg/kg. Among the 52 dose-escalation patients, around 19 had hepatocellular carcinoma, around 15 melanoma, 9 renal cell carcinoma and 9 head and neck cancer. In the dose-escalation cohort, 70% to 90% of patients were male, and the mean age was roughly 60 years with a range of roughly 23 to 79. Patients were allowed to have had prior anti-PD-1, anti-PD-L1 or anti-CTLA-4 therapy, and more than 35% of the dose-escalation patients had been treated with checkpoint inhibitors. Partial responses occurred in three dose-escalation patients: two with cutaneous melanoma and one with hepatocellular carcinoma. Peripheral TCRbeta sequencing aimed to test whether ivuxolimab altered TCR sequence diversity and caused clonal T-cell expansion. The paper describes the monotherapy dose-escalation part (N of about 52 patients) of the phase I trial of ivuxolimab.

The trial excluded patients who had a history of autoimmune disease or who were on systemic immunosuppression. In every dose cohort, peripheral blood was drawn for TCR sequencing at baseline, cycle 4 day 1, and cycle 7 day 1. Samples were obtained from an open-label, multicenter, first-in-human phase I dose-escalation trial of ivuxolimab. Adults with locally advanced or metastatic melanoma, renal cell carcinoma, hepatocellular carcinoma or head and neck squamous cell carcinoma were enrolled in the trial. CD4+ and CD8+ T cells were sorted separately from peripheral blood before TCR sequencing. Genomic DNA was extracted from sorted cells for sequencing of the TCRbeta CDR3 region. The immunoSEQ Assay was used for sequencing of TCRbeta CDR3 regions. TCRdb took this table from immuneACCESS and kept in-frame rearrangements with V and J called. Such tables lack part of the clones; where checked against another copy, unresolved V genes explain under half of the gap, and the rest is unexplained. Here the sample has 75,000 to 95,000 clones; roughly 87% occur a single time. Roughly 3.1% of the sample goes to the ten largest clones.

General findings and caveats noted by the study authors: At doses from 0.1 to 3.0 mg/kg, clonal expansion was seen in both CD4+ and CD8+ blood T cells between baseline and week 6. After ivuxolimab, expanded clones were on average more numerous among CD8+ T cells than among CD4+ T cells. Low levels of normalized T-cell clonal expansion were also seen in some patients who did not respond. In the 0.1-3.0 mg/kg groups, partial responders had among the lowest normalized peripheral clonal expansion, particularly in CD8+ T cells. The antigen specificity of the clonally expanded peripheral T cells was not determined.

V is clipped by 4 bases and J by 5 bases, and the sequence between their germline boundaries is 21 bases long. There are 16 amino acids in the CDR3, from cysteine to phenylalanine inclusive. Kept here is only the CDR3 DNA, which spans 48 bases and is read in frame from base 1. Looking up the germline V gene (reference sequence) yields CDR1 SGHNT and CDR2 YYREEE. As concerns this clone: Its antigen target is currently unknown. It has no much larger one-base neighbor in the sample; base qualities were not kept.

This receptor chain uses TRBV5-4 and TRBJ1-1, with no D gene named confidently. The receptor was derived from an adult with an advanced solid tumor such as melanoma, head and neck, liver or kidney cancer. Here the sequenced sample was CD4+ or CD8+ T cells sorted from blood, taken in a trial of the OX40 agonist ivuxolimab. CDR3 reads: CASSTRTLLLWTEAFF. The nucleotides read TGTGCCAGCAGCACCCGGACGTTGCTCTTATGGACTGAAGCTTTCTTT.